This T cell receptor beta chain was sequenced in a study of CD8 T cells in ankylosing spondylitis. Findings of the study overall: Within ankylosing spondylitis blood, a TCR beta motif made up of several highly homologous variants appeared to be characteristic. Disease-linked clones, CD8+, were relatively rare in peripheral blood. Reactive arthritis synovial fluid and blood were previously reported to contain some motif variants.

Making the TCR beta libraries involved quantitative 5'-RACE with molecular barcodes. One entry per CDR3 protein, called by TCRdb with MiXCR from the 5' RACE reads. The sample consists of 100,000 to 150,000 distinct CDR3 sequences, roughly 17% of them appearing once. This CDR3 is built from 15 residues. V was shortened by 0 bases and J by 7 bases, with 16 bases between the two germline ends. CDR1 is MNHEY and CDR2 is SMNVEV in the germline V gene (reference sequence). Only a few counts were recorded for this clonotype. Its cognate antigen is unknown. The specimen sequenced was blood, either unsorted or a sorted T cell fraction (not recorded which). The chain joins TRBV27 to TRBJ2-7; TRBD1 or TRBD2 may be the D gene (5 bases each). This TCR was sampled from a male donor with ankylosing spondylitis. The DNA of the CDR3 is TGTGCCAGCAGTTTATCGGGCCCGGCAGGGAGTGAGCAGTACTTC. This translates into CASSLSGPAGSEQYF.